This TCR beta chain comes out of a study of cytomegalovirus exposure and HLA in healthy donors. Findings and limits, study-wide: That first-cohort TCR clusters tended to co-occur in the 130 or so validation repertoires was found in a later analysis. The study labeled under 200 TCR beta chains cytomegalovirus-associated.

A word on this clone: No antigen is known for it.

TCRdb's table, derived via immunoSEQ multiplex PCR, lists solely in-frame clones and lacks some. The sample lists hundreds of thousands of clones, roughly 89% seen once, with 0.65% to 0.95% in the top ten. Germline V gene data show CDR1 as SEHNR and CDR2 as FQNEAQ (reference sequence). There are 15 residues in the CDR3. The V and J ends lost 3 bases and 3 bases, in that order; junction bases with no gene match: 6. The chain links TRBV7-9 to TRBJ1-1; TRBD1 agrees at 8 bases. Sequenced input: PBMCs. The source of this sequence is a woman younger than 35 in good health and CMV-seronegative. CDR3 bases: TGTGCCAGCAGCTTGCAAGGACAGGGCGACACTGAAGCTTTCTTT. Protein: CASSLQGQGDTEAFF.